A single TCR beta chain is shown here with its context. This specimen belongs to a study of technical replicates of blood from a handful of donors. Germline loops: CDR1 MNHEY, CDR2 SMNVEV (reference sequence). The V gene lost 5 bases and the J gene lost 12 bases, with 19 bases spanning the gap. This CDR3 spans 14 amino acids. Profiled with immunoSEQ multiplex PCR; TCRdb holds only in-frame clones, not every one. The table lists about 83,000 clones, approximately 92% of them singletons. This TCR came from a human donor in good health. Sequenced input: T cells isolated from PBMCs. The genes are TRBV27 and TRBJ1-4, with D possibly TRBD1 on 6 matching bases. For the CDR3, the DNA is TGTGCCAGCAGTCCGAGGACAGATTTGACACAACTGTTTTTT. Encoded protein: CASSPRTDLTQLFF. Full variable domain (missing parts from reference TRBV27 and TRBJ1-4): EAQVTQNPRYLITVTGKKLTVTCSQNMNHEYMSWYRQDPGLGLRQIYYSMNVEVTDKGDVPEGYKVSRKEKRNFPLILESPSPNQTSLYFCASSPRTDLTQLFFGSGTQLSVL.